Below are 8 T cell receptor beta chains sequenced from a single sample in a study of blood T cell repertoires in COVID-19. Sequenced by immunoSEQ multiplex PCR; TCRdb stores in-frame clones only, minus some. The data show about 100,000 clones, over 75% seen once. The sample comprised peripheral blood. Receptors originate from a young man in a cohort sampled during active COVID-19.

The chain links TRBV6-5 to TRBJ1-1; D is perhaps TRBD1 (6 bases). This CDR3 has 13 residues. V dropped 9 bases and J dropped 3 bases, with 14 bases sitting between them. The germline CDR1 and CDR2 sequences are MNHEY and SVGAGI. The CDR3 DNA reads TGTGCCAGTTTTCCGTGGGGGCACACTGAAGCTTTCTTT. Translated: CASFPWGHTEAFF.

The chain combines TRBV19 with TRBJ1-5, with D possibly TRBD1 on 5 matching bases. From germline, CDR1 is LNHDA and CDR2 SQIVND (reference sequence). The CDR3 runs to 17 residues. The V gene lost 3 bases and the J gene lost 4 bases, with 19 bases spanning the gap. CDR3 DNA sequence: TGTGCCAGTAGTATGCCGACGCGTGGCAGGGTGAATCAGCCCCAGCATTTT. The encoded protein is CASSMPTRGRVNQPQHF.

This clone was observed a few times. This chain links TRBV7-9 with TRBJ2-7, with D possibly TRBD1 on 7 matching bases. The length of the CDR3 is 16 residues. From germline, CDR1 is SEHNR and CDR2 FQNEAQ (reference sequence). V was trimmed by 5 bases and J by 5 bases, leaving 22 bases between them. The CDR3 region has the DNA TGTGCCAGCAGCCCATACGCGACAGGGAGGAAGGACGAGCAGTACTTC. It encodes CASSPYATGRKDEQYF.

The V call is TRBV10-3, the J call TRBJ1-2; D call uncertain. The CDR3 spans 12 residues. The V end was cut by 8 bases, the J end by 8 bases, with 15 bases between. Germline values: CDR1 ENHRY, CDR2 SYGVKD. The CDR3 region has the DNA TGTGCCATCTCCCCCGGAACAGAAGGCTACACCTTC. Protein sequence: CAISPGTEGYTF.

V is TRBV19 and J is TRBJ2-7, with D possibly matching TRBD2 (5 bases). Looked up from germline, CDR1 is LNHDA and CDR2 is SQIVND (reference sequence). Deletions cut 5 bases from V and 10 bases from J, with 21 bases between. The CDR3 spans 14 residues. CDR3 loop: CASSPLSGFSHQYF. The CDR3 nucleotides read TGTGCCAGTAGTCCCCTTTCGGGGTTCTCTCATCAGTACTTC.

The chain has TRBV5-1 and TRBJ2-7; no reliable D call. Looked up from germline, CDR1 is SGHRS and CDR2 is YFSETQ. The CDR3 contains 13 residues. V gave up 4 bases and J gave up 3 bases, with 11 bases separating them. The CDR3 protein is CASSRTLYYEQYF. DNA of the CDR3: TGCGCCAGCAGCCGAACTTTATACTACGAGCAGTACTTC.

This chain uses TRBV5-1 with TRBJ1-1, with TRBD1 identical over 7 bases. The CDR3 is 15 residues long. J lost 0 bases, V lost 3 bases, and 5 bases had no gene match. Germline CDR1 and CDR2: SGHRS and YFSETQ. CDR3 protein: CASSSDRALNTEAFF. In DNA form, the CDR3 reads TGCGCCAGCAGCTCAGACAGGGCCCTGAACACTGAAGCTTTCTTT.

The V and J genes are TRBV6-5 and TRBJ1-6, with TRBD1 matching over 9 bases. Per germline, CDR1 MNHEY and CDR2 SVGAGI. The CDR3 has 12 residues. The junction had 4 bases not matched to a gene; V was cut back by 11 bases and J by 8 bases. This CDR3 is CAVRDRDSPLHF. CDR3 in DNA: TGTGCCGTAAGGGACAGGGATTCACCCCTCCACTTT.